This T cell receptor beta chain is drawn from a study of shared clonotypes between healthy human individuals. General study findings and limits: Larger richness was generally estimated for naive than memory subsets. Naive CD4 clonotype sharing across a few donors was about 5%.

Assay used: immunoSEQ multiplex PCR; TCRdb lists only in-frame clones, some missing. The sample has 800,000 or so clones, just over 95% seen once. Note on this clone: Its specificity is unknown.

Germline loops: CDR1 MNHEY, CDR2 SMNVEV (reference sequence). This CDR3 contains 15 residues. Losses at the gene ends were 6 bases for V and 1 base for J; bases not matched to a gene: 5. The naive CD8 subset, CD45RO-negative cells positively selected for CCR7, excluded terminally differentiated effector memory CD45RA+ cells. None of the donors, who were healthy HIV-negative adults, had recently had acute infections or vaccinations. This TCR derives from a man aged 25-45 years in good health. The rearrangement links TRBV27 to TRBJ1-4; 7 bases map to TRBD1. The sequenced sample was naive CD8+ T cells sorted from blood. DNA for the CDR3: TGTGCCAGCAGCAAGCGGGACAGAACTAATGAAAAACTGTTTTTT. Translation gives CASSKRDRTNEKLFF.